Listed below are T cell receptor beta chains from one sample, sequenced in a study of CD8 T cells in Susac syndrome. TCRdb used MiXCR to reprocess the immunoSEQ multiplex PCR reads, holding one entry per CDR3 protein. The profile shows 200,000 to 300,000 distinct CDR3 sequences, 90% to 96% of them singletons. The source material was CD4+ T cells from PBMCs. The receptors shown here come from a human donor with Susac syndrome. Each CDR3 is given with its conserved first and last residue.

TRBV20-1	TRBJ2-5	CSARDMQGRETQYF
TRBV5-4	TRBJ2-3	CASSLPPPMDTQYF
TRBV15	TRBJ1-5	CATCRDRGQNQPQHF
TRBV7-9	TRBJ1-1	CASADRTEAFF
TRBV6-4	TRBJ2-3	CASSGEAGGYTQYF
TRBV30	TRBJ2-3	CAWSVRRRGDTQYF
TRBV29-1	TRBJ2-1	CSCPRGEQFF
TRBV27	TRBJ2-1	CASSIAKISGIGANEQFF
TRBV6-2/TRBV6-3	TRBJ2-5	CASSSGLAGTQYF
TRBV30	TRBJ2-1	CAWTPAGTGTYNEQFF
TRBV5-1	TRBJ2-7	CASSWGTSGTTQQYF
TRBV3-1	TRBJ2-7	CASSQGSRLAAHEQYF
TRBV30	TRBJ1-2	CAWRGGQDHGYTF
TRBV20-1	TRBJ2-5	CSAGSGLIQETQYF
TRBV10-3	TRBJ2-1	CAISESGPGYEQFF
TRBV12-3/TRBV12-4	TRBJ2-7	CASRETGTSGSRDEYF
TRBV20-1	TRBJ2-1	CSLRTFSYNEQFF
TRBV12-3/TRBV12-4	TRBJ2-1	CASRFLAGEQFF
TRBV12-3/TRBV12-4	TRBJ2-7	CASSLQGPPSYEQYF
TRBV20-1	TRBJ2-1	CSATGVTSYNEQFF
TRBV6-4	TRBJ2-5	CVHLDPGGETQYF
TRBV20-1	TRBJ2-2	CSARSLAGTGELFF
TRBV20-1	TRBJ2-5	CSARDLTGQETQYF
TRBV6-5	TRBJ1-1	CASSYSGGRTEAFF
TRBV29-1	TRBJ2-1	CSVATASGTTYNEQFF
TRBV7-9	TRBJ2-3	CASNTLLSRADTQYF
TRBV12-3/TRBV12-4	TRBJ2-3	CASSSLRVTDTQYF